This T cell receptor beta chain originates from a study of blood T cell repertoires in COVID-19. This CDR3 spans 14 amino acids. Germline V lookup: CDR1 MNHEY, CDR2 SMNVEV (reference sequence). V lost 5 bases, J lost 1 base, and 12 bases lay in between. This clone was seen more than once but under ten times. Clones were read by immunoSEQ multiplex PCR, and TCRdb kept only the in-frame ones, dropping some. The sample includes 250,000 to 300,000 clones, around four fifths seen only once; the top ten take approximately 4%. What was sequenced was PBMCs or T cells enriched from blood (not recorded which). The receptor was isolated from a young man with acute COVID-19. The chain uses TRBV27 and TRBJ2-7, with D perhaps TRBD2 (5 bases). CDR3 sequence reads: CASSPRTDSYEQYV. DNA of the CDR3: TGTGCCAGCAGTCCCAGGACTGATTCCTACGAGCAGTACGTC.